This TCR beta chain was retrieved from a study of blood T cell repertoires in COVID-19. Study information: Acute and convalescent COVID-19 specimens originated in the United States, Italy and Spain.

TCRdb keeps only in-frame clones here, not all; method: immunoSEQ multiplex PCR. The data show over 350,000 clones, more than 75% seen once. Across about two dozen US areas, participants ranged in age from about 18 to 100 years. Among Cohort 3 donors, those recovered had two negative PCRs, clearance, or symptom resolution. Between the trimmed V and J ends, which lost 5 bases and 5 bases, there was a span of 10 bases. The CDR3 is 14 amino acids. Germline V gives CDR1 MNHEY, CDR2 SVGAGI. The count of this clone is one. The TCR originated in a woman aged 18-30 years who had recovered from COVID-19. Specimen: PBMCs or T cells enriched from blood (not recorded which). V usage is TRBV6-5 and J usage is TRBJ1-6; D is possibly TRBD1 (5 bases). The CDR3 sequence: CASSRDSDNSPLHF. CDR3 DNA sequence: TGTGCCAGCAGTCGGGACTCAGATAATTCACCCCTCCACTTT.